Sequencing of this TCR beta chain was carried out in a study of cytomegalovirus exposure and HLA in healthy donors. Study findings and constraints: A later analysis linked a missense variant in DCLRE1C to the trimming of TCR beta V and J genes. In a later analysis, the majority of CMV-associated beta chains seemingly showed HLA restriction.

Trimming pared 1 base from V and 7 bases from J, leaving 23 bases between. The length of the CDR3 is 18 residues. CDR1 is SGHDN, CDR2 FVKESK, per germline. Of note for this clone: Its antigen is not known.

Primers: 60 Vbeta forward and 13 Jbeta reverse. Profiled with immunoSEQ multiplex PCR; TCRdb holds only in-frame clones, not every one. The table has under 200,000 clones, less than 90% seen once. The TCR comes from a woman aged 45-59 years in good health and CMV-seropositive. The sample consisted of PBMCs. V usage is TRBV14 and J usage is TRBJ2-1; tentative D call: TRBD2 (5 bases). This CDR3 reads CASSQVGSLVRGGNEQFF. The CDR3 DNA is TGTGCCAGCAGCCAAGTGGGTTCCCTTGTCCGGGGTGGAAATGAGCAGTTCTTC.